These 12 T cell receptor beta chains were sequenced from one sample in a study of PD-L1 blockade in urothelial cancer. Produced via immunoSEQ multiplex PCR; TCRdb's table is partial and in-frame only. The table records under 40,000 clones, 87% of them present only once. Sequenced here: PBMCs, sampled around atezolizumab (anti-PD-L1) treatment. The receptors here all came from a man between 50 and 59 years old with urothelial cancer.

J is TRBJ2-1 and V is TRBV30, with D unclear. The CDR3 sequence is 13 residues long. In germline, CDR1 is GTSNPN, CDR2 SVGIG (reference sequence). Trimming shortened V by 5 bases and J by 0 bases, and 8 bases separated the two germline ends. CDR3 protein: CAWSAYSYNEQFF. CDR3 nucleotides: TGTGCCTGGTCAGCGTACTCCTACAATGAGCAGTTCTTC.

The chain links TRBV29-1 to TRBJ2-1, with 7 positions matching TRBD2. CDR3 size: 14 residues. After removal of 5 bases from V and 2 bases from J, the junction contained 6 bases not matched to a gene. Germline CDR1 reads SQVTM; CDR2 reads ANQGSEA. The CDR3 protein is CSVSGGETYNEQFF. CDR3 DNA: TGCAGCGTTAGTGGGGGGGAGACCTACAATGAGCAGTTCTTC.

The chain links TRBV15 to TRBJ1-2, with D unclear. V was pared by 0 bases and J by 4 bases, with 9 bases between. The germline V gene encodes CDR1 LNHNV and CDR2 YYDKDF (reference sequence). The CDR3 extends over 14 amino acids. This CDR3 reads CATSRDKSPYGYTF. The DNA of the CDR3 is TGTGCCACCAGCAGAGATAAGAGTCCCTATGGCTACACCTTC.

The gene calls are TRBV19 and TRBJ2-7; the match to TRBD1 covers 7 bases. Germline CDR1 LNHDA, CDR2 SQIVND (reference sequence). The CDR3 spans 13 residues. Germline trimming cut 4 bases from V and 3 bases from J; bases unmatched to any gene: 3. In DNA form, the CDR3 reads TGTGCCAGTAGTAAGACAGGGAACTACGAGCAGTACTTC. It encodes CASSKTGNYEQYF.

This chain uses TRBV10-1 with TRBJ1-1; no clear D. V lost 0 bases and J 7 bases, leaving 15 bases between the germline ends. CDR1 and CDR2 (germline): WNHNN, SYGVQD (reference sequence). CDR3 size: 15 residues. The CDR3: CASSESSRAASEAFF. CDR3 coding DNA: TGCGCCAGCAGTGAGTCGTCGAGGGCGGCGAGTGAAGCTTTCTTT.

This clone was found a few times. The CDR3 here is CASSVDWVGTGGGGGYTF. In DNA form, the CDR3 reads TGTGCCAGCAGCGTAGATTGGGTAGGGACAGGGGGCGGCGGCGGCTACACCTTC. The chain combines TRBV9 with TRBJ1-2, with 12 nucleotides matching TRBD1. The V gene end was trimmed by 0 bases and the J gene end by 8 bases; junction bases not matched to a gene: 14. The CDR3 has 18 amino acids. From germline, CDR1 is SGDLS and CDR2 YYNGEE.

The chain links TRBV6-5 to TRBJ2-5; 12 nucleotides line up with TRBD2. The better agreement between TRBJ2-7 and the DNA end casts doubt on the J call. CDR1 and CDR2 (germline): MNHEY, SVGAGI. This CDR3 is built from 15 residues. CDR3 nucleotide sequence: TGTGCCAGCAGTTACGGGCTAGCGGGAGGGTACGAGCAGTACTTC. Its protein product is CASSYGLAGGYEQYF.

The chain is built from TRBV19 and TRBJ2-7; perhaps TRBD1 as D (5 bases). Trimming removed 3 bases at V and 5 bases at J, with 20 bases between. Germline loops: CDR1 LNHDA, CDR2 SQIVND (reference sequence). This CDR3 spans 16 amino acids. As DNA, the CDR3 is TGTGCCAGTAGTATCTCCACGTTGGGGCACGGCAACGAGCAGTACTTC. Amino acids: CASSISTLGHGNEQYF.

This rearrangement joins TRBV25-1 to TRBJ2-1, with a weak D call TRBD1 (6 bases). Germline loops: CDR1 MGHDK, CDR2 SYGVNS. CDR3 length: 12 residues. V was trimmed by 2 bases and J by 16 bases, leaving 15 bases between them. The CDR3 DNA reads TGTGCCAGCAGTGAACCGGGACATCCACCTTTCTTC. Translating gives CASSEPGHPPFF.

The V gene is TRBV5-8, the J gene TRBJ1-4, with 10 bases aligning to TRBD1. The CDR3 sequence is 14 residues long. V was pared by 4 bases and J by 5 bases, with 2 bases of the junction left unmatched. Germline V CDR1 and CDR2: SGHTS, YDEGEE. DNA of the CDR3: TGTGCCAGCAGCCGGGACAGGGGCAATGAAAAACTGTTTTTT. Encoded protein: CASSRDRGNEKLFF.

The chain combines TRBV27 with TRBJ2-2; 8 bases line up with TRBD1. V dropped 1 base and J dropped 4; count of bases not matched to a gene: 8. CDR3 size: 17 residues. CDR1 and CDR2 from the germline V gene are MNHEY and SMNVEV (reference sequence). The CDR3 is CASSLLMTGAPTGELFF. CDR3 nucleotides: TGTGCCAGCAGTTTATTGATGACAGGGGCTCCCACCGGGGAGCTGTTTTTT.

V usage is TRBV4-1 and J usage is TRBJ2-3; TRBD2 might be the D (6 bases). Germline CDR1 reads MGHRA; CDR2 reads YSYEKL. V was clipped by 3 bases and J by 0 bases, with 22 bases between them. The CDR3 is 19 residues long. CDR3 nucleotide sequence: TGCGCCAGCAGCCATTCGATCGGAGCGGGCCTGACTAGCACAGATACGCAGTATTTT. Amino acid sequence: CASSHSIGAGLTSTDTQYF.